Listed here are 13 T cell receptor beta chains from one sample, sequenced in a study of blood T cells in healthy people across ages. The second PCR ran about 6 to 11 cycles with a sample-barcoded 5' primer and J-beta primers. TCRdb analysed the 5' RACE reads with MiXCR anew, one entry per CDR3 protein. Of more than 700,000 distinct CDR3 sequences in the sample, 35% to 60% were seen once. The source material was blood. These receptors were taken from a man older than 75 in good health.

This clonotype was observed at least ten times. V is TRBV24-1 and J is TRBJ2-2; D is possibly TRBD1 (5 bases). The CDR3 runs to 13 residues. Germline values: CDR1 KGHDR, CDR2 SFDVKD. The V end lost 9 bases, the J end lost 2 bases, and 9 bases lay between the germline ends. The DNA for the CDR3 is TGTGCCACCTGGGGCCCCAACACCGGGGAGCTGTTTTTT. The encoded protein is CATWGPNTGELFF.

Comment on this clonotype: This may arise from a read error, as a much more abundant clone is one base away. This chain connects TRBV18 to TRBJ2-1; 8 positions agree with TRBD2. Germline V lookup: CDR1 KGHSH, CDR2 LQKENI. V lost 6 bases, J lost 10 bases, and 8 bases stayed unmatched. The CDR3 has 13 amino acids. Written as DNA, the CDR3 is TGTGCCAGCTCCCCCACGGGAGGGTACGAGCAGTTCTTC. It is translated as CASSPTGGYEQFF. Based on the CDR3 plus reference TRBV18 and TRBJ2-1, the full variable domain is NAGVMQNPRHLVRRRGQEARLRCSPMKGHSHVYWYRQLPEEGLKFMVYLQKENIIDESGMPKERFSAEFPKEGPSILRIQQVVRGDSAAYFCASSPTGGYEQFFGPGTRLTVL.

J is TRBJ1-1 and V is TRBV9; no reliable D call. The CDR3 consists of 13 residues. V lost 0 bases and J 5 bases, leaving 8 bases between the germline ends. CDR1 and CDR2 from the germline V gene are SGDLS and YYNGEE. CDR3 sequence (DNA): TGTGCCAGCAGCGTAGGCGCGGGGACTGAAGCTTTCTTT. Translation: CASSVGAGTEAFF. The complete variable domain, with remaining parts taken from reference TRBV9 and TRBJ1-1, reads DSGVTQTPKHLITATGQRVTLRCSPRSGDLSVYWYQQSLDQGLQFLIQYYNGEERAKGNILERFSAQQFPDLHSELNLSSLELGDSALYFCASSVGAGTEAFFGQGTRLTVV.

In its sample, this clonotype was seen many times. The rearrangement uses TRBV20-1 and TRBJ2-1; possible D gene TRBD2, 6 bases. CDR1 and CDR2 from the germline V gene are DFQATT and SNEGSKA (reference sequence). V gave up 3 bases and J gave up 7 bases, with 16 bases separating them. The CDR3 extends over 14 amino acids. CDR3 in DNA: TGCAGTGCTAGCGGGAGAACGGGTGGGAATGAGCAGTTCTTC. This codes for CSASGRTGGNEQFF.

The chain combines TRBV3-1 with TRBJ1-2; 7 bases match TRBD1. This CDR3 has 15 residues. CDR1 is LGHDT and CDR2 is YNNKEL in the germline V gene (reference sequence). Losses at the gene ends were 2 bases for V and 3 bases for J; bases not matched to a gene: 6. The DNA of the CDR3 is TGTGCCAGCAGCCAACCCGGACAGGAGTACTATGGCTACACCTTC. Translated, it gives CASSQPGQEYYGYTF.

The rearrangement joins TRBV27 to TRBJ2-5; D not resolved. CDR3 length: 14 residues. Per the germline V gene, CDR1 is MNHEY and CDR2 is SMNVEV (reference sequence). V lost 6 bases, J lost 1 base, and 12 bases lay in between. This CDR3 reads CASSTSWTQETQYF. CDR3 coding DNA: TGTGCCAGCAGCACGAGCTGGACCCAAGAGACCCAGTACTTC.

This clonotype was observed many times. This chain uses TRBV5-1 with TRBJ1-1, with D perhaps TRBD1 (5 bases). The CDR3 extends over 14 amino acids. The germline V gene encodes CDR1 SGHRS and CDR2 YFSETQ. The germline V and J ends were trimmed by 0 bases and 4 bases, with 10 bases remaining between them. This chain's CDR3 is CASSLASGGTEAFF. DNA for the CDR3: TGCGCCAGCAGCTTGGCTTCCGGGGGCACTGAAGCTTTCTTT.

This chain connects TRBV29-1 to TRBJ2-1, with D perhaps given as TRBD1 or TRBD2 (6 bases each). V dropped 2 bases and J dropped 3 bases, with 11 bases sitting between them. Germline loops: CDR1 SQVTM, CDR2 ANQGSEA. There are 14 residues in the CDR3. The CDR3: CSVERGTDYNEQFF. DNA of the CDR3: TGCAGCGTTGAAAGGGGGACTGACTACAATGAGCAGTTCTTC.

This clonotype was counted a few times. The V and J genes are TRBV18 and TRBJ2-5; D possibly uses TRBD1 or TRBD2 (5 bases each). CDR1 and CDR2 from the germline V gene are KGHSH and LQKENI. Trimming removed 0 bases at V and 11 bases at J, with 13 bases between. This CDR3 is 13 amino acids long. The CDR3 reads CASSPPGVQEQYF. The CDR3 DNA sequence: TGTGCCAGCTCACCACCGGGGGTCCAGGAGCAGTACTTC.

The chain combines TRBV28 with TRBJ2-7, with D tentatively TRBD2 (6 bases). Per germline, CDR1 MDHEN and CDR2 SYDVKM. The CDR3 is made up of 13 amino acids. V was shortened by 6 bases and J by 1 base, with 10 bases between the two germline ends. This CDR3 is CASREGASYEQYF. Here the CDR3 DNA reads TGTGCCAGCAGGGAGGGCGCGTCCTACGAGCAGTACTTC.

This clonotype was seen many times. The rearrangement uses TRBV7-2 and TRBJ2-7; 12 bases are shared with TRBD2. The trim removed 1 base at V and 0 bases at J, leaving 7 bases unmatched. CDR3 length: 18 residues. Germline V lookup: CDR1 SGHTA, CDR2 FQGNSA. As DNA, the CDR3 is TGTGCCAGCAGCTTAGAGGCTAGCGGGAGGGCCGCCTCCTACGAGCAGTACTTC. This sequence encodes CASSLEASGRAASYEQYF.

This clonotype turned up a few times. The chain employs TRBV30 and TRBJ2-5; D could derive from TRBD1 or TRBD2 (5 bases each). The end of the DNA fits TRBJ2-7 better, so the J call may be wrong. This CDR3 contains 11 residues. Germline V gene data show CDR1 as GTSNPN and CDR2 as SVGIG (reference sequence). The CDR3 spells CAWRRGYEQYF. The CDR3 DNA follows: TGTGCCTGGAGGAGGGGCTACGAGCAGTACTTC.

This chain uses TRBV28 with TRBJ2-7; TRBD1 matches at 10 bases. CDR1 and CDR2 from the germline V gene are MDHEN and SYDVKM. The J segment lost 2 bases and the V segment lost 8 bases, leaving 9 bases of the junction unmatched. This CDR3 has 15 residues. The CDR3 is CASRLDRGLTYEQYF. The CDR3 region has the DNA TGTGCCAGCCGACTAGACAGGGGGCTCACCTACGAGCAGTACTTC.